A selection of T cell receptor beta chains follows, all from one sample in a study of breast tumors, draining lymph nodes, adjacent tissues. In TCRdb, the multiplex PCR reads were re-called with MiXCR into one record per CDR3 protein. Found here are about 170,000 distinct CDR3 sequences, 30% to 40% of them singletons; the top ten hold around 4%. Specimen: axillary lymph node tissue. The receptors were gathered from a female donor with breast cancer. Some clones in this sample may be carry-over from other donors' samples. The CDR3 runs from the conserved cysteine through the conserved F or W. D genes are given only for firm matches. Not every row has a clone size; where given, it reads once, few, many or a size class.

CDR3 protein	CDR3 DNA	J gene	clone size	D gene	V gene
CASSLSTLQNTEAFF	TGTGCCAGCAGCTTATCCACGCTACAGAACACTGAAGCTTTCTTT	TRBJ1-1	once	.	TRBV11-2
CASSPILGRKAAPNSPLHF	TGTGCCAGCAGCCCCATCCTGGGTAGGAAGGCGGCTCCCAATTCACCCCTCCACTTT	TRBJ1-6	.	.	TRBV11-2
CASSFVGASGANVLTF	TGTGCCAGCAGCTTCGTGGGGGCTTCTGGGGCCAACGTCCTGACTTTC	TRBJ2-6	.	.	TRBV7-2
CVTSRGGPETQYF	TGTGTTACCAGCAGAGGGGGGCCGGAGACCCAGTACTTC	TRBJ2-5	.	.	TRBV15
CSSFVGQGWYEQYF	TGCAGCAGTTTCGTGGGACAGGGGTGGTACGAGCAGTACTTC	TRBJ2-7	once	TRBD1	TRBV29-1
CASNTPGQGQETQYF	TGTGCCAGCAACACCCCGGGACAGGGACAAGAGACCCAGTACTTC	TRBJ2-5	many	TRBD1	TRBV28
CASSAQRATNEKPFF	TGTGCCAGCAGCGCGCAGAGGGCAACTAATGAAAAACCGTTTTTT	TRBJ1-4	.	.	TRBV9
CASSQGTSGRAFVDEQFF	TGTGCCAGCAGCCAAGGGACTAGCGGGAGGGCCTTCGTAGATGAGCAGTTCTTC	TRBJ2-1	many	TRBD2	TRBV4-2
CASSQGGSSYNEQYF	TGTGCCAGCAGTCAGGGGGGCTCCTCCTACAATGAGCAGTATTTT	TRBJ2-3	.	.	TRBV9
CASSPQLDTQYF	TGTGCCAGCAGCCCGCAATTGGATACGCAGTATTTT	TRBJ2-3	many	.	TRBV7-9
CAWSIPGTSGRETQYF	TGTGCCTGGAGTATTCCCGGGACTAGCGGGAGAGAGACCCAGTACTTC	TRBJ2-5	many	TRBD2	TRBV30
CASSVVGERTDTQYF	TGTGCCAGCAGCGTAGTTGGGGAACGCACAGATACGCAGTATTTT	TRBJ2-3	many	.	TRBV9
CAWSRGYSTDTQYF	TGTGCCTGGAGCAGGGGTTATAGCACAGATACGCAGTATTTT	TRBJ2-3	many	.	TRBV30
CASTETGSNVLTF	TGTGCCAGTACCGAGACAGGGTCCAACGTCCTGACTTTC	TRBJ2-6	.	TRBD1	TRBV19
CASSRIGGGTDTQYF	TGCGCCAGCAGCCGAATTGGCGGGGGCACAGATACGCAGTATTTT	TRBJ2-3	many	.	TRBV4-1
CASSIVGAQSYEQYF	TGTGCCAGTAGTATAGTCGGGGCGCAGTCCTACGAGCAGTACTTC	TRBJ2-7	many	.	TRBV19
CSARHKGIDTQYF	TGCAGTGCTAGACACAAAGGTATAGATACGCAGTATTTT	TRBJ2-3	many	.	TRBV20-1
CASSLNREGYEQYF	TGTGCCAGCAGCTTAAACAGGGAGGGCTACGAGCAGTACTTC	TRBJ2-7	many	.	TRBV7-2
CASSDSGGAGADTQYF	TGTGCCAGTAGTGATAGCGGGGGGGCGGGTGCAGATACGCAGTATTTT	TRBJ2-3	.	TRBD2	TRBV19
CASSIPQGVFTEAFF	TGTGCCAGCAGTATTCCACAGGGGGTTTTCACTGAAGCTTTCTTT	TRBJ1-1	.	TRBD1	TRBV12-3/TRBV12-4
CASTDGTGDAEQYF	TGTGCCAGCACCGACGGGACAGGGGACGCCGAGCAGTACTTC	TRBJ2-7	many	TRBD1	TRBV12-3/TRBV12-4
CSVEKLATNEKLFF	TGCAGCGTGGAGAAGCTTGCAACTAATGAAAAACTGTTTTTT	TRBJ1-4	.	.	TRBV29-1
CATSSPGDDYGYTF	TGTGCCACCAGCAGCCCAGGGGATGACTATGGCTACACCTTC	TRBJ1-2	many	.	TRBV15
CASSLTGGNTGELFF	TGTGCCAGCAGCTTGACGGGAGGAAACACCGGGGAGCTGTTTTTT	TRBJ2-2	many	TRBD2	TRBV5-8
CASSQVETEQFF	TGTGCCAGCAGCCAAGTCGAAACTGAGCAGTTCTTC	TRBJ2-1	many	.	TRBV3-1
CAWSVRQVAFF	TGTGCCTGGAGTGTACGCCAGGTGGCTTTCTTT	TRBJ1-1	.	.	TRBV30
CASSYPGLAGVTDTQYF	TGCGCCAGCAGCTACCCGGGACTAGCGGGAGTCACAGATACGCAGTATTTT	TRBJ2-3	many	TRBD2	TRBV5-1
CASSYSTAEQYF	TGTGCCAGCAGTTACTCGACAGCTGAGCAGTACTTC	TRBJ2-7	many	.	TRBV6-5